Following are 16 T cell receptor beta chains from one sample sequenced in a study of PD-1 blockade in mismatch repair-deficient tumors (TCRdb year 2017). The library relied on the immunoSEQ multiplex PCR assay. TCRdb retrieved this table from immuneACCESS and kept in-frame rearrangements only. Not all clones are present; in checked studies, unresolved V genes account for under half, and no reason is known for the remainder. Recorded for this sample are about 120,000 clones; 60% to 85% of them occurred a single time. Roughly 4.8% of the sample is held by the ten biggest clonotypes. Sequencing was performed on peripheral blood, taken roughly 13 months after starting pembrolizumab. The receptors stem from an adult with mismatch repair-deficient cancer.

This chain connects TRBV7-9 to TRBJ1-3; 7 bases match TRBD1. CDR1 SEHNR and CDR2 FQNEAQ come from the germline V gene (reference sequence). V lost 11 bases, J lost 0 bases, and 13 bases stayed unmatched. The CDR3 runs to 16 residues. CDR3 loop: CAHGGEGASSGNTIYF. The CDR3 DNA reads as TGTGCCCATGGAGGAGAGGGGGCAAGCTCTGGAAACACCATATATTTT.

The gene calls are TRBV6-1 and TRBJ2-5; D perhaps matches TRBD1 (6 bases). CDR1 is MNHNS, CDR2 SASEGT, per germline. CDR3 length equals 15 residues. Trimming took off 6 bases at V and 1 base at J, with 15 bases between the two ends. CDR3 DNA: TGTGCCAGCAGACCCAACAGGGTAATCCAAGAGACCCAGTACTTC. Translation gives CASRPNRVIQETQYF.

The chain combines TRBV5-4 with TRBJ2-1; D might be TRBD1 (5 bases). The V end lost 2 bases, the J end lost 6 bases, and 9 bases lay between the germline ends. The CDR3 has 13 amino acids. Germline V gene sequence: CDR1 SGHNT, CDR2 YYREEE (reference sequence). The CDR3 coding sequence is TGTGCCAGCAGCTTTGCTGGGGCCAATGAGCAGTTCTTC. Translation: CASSFAGANEQFF.

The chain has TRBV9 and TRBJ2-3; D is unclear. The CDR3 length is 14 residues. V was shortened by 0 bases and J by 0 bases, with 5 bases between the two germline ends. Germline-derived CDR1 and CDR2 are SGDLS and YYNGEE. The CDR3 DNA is TGTGCCAGCAGCGTAGACGGAAGCACAGATACGCAGTATTTT. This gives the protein CASSVDGSTDTQYF.

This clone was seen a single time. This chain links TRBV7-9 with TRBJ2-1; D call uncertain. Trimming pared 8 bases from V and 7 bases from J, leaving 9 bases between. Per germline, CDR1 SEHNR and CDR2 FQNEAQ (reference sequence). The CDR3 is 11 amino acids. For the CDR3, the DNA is TGTGCCAGCGGCATTGGGAATGAGCAGTTCTTC. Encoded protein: CASGIGNEQFF.

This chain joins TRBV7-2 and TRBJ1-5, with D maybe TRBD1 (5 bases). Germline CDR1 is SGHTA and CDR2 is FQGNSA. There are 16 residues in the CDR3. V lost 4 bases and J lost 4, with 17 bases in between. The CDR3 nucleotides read TGTGCCAGCAGCTCCCAGGGCCCTACTGCTAATCAGCCCCAGCATTTT. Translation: CASSSQGPTANQPQHF. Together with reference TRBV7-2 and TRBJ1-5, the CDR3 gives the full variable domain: GAGVSQSPSNKVTEKGKDVELRCDPISGHTALYWYRQSLGQGLEFLIYFQGNSAPDKSGLPSDRFSAERTGGSVSTLTIQRTQQEDSAVYLCASSSQGPTANQPQHFGDGTRLSIL.

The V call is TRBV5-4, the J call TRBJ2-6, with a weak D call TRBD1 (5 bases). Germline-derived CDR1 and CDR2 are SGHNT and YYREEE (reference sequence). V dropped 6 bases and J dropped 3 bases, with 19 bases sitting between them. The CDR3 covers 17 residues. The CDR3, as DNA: TGTGCCAGCAAGGTCAAGGGGATCATCGTTGGGGCCAACGTCCTGACTTTC. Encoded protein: CASKVKGIIVGANVLTF.

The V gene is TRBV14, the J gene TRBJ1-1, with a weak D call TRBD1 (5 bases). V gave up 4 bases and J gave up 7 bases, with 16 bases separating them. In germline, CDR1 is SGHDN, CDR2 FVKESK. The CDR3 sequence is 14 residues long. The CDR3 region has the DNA TGTGCCAGCAGCCCCAATAGGGGCGTGGGTGAAGCTTTCTTT. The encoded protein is CASSPNRGVGEAFF. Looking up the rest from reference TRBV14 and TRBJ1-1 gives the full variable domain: EAGVTQFPSHSVIEKGQTVTLRCDPISGHDNLYWYRRVMGKEIKFLLHFVKESKQDESGMPNNRFLAERTGGTYSTLKVQPAELEDSGVYFCASSPNRGVGEAFFGQGTRLTVV.

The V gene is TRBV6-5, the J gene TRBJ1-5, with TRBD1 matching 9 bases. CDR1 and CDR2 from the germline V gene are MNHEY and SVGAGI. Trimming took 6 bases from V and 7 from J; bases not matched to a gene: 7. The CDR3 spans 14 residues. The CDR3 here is CASRRRTGVQPQHF. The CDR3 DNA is TGTGCCAGCAGACGGAGGACAGGGGTACAGCCCCAGCATTTT.

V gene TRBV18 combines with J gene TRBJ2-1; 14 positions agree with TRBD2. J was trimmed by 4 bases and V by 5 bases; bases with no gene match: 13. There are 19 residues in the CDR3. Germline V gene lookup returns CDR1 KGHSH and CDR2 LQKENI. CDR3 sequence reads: CASSGTGTSGSDQYNEQFF. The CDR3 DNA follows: TGTGCCAGCTCAGGTACCGGGACTAGCGGGAGCGACCAGTACAATGAGCAGTTCTTC.

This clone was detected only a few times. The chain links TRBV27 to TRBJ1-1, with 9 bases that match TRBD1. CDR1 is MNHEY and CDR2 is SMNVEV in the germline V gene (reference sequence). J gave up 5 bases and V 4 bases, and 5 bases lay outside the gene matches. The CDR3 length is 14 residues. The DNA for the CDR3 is TGTGCCAGCAGTTACAGGGGGCAGCAGACTGAAGCTTTCTTT. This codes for CASSYRGQQTEAFF.

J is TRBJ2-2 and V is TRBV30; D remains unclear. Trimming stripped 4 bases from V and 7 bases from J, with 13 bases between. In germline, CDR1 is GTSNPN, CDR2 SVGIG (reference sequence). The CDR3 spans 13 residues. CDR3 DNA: TGTGCCTGGATTAATGAGGCGGTCGGGGAGCTGTTTTTT. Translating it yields CAWINEAVGELFF.

In DNA form, the CDR3 reads TGTGCCAGCAGCAATGGACTATTGGATACGCAGTATTTT. It translates to CASSNGLLDTQYF. V is TRBV6-5 and J is TRBJ2-3, with D tentatively TRBD2 (6 bases). The V end lost 6 bases, the J end lost 6 bases, and 13 bases lay between the germline ends. Germline V gives CDR1 MNHEY, CDR2 SVGAGI. This CDR3 comprises 13 residues.

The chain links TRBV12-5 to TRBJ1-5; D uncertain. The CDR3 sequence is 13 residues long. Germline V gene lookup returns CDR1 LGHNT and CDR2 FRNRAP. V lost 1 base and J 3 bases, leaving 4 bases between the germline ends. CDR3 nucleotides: TGTGCTAGTGGTTTGGCGCCCAATCAGCCCCAGCATTTT. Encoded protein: CASGLAPNQPQHF.

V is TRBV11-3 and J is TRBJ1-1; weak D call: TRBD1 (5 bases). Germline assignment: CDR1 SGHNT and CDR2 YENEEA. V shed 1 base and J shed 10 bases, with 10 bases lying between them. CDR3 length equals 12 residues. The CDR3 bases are TGTGCCAGCAGCTTAGGAGGGACTATAGCTTTCTTT. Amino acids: CASSLGGTIAFF.

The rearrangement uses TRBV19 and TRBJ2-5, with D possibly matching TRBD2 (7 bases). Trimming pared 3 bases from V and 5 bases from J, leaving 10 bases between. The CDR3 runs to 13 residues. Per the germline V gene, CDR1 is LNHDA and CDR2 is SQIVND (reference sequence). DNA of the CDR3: TGTGCCAGTAGTATGCGGGGGCAGGAGACCCAGTACTTC. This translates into CASSMRGQETQYF.